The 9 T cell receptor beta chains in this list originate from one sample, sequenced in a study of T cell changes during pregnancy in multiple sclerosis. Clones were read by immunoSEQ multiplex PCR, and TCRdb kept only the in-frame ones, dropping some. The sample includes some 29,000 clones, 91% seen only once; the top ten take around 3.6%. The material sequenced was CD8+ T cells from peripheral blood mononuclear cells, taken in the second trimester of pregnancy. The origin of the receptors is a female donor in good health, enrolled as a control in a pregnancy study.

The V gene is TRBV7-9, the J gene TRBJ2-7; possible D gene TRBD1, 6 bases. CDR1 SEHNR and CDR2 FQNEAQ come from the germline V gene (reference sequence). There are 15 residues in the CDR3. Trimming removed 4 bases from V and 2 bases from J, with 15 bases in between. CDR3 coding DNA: TGTGCCAGCAGCTCATTCGGGACACGGACCTACGAGCAGTACTTC. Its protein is CASSSFGTRTYEQYF.

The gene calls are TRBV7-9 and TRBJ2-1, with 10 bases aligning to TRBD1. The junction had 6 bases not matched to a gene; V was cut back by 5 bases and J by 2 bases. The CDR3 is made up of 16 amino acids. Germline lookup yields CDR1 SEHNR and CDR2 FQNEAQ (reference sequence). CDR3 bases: TGTGCCAGCAGCAGACAGGGGGCCGCCCCCTACAATGAGCAGTTCTTC. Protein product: CASSRQGAAPYNEQFF.

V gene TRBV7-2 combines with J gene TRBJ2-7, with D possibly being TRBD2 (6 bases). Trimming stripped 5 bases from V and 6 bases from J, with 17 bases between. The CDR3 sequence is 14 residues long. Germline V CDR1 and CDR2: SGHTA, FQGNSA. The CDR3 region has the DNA TGTGCCAGCAGCCCTCTTGCGGGGCCCGGCGAGCAGTACTTC. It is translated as CASSPLAGPGEQYF.

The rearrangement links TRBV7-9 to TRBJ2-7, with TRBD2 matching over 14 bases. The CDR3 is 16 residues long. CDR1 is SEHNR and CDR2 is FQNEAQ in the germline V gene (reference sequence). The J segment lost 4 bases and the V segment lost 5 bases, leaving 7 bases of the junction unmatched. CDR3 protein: CASSHPRTSGGYEQYF. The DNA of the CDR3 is TGTGCCAGCAGCCACCCGCGGACTAGCGGGGGGTACGAGCAGTACTTC.

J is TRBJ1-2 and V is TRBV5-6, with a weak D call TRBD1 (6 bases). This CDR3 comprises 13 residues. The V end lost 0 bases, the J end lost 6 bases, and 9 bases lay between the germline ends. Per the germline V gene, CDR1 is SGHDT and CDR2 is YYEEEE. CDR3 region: CASSLGPGDGYTF. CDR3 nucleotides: TGTGCCAGCAGCTTGGGCCCAGGGGATGGCTACACCTTC.

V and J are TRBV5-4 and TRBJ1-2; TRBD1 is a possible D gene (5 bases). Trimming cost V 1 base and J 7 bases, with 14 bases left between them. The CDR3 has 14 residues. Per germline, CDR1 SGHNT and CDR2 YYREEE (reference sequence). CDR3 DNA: TGTGCCAGCAGCTTGAACCGGGGGGTGCGTGGCTACACCTTC. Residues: CASSLNRGVRGYTF.

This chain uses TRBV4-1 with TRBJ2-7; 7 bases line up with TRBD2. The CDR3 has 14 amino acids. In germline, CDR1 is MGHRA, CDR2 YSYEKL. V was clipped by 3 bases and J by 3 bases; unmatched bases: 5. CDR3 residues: CASSHRLADYEQYF. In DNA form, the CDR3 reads TGCGCCAGCAGCCATCGGCTAGCGGACTACGAGCAGTACTTC.

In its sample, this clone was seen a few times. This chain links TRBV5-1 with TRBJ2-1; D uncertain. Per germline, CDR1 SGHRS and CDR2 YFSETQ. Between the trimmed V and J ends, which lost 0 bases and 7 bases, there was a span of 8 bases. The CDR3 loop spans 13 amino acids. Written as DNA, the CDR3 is TGCGCCAGCAGCTTGGATCTAGGAAATGAGCAGTTCTTC. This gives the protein CASSLDLGNEQFF.

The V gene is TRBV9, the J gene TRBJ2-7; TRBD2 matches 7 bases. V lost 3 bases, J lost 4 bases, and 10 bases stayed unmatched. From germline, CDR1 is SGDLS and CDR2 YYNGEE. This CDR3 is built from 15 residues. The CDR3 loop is CASSATPAGVYEQYF. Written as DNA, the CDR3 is TGTGCCAGCAGCGCCACCCCGGCGGGGGTGTACGAGCAGTACTTC.